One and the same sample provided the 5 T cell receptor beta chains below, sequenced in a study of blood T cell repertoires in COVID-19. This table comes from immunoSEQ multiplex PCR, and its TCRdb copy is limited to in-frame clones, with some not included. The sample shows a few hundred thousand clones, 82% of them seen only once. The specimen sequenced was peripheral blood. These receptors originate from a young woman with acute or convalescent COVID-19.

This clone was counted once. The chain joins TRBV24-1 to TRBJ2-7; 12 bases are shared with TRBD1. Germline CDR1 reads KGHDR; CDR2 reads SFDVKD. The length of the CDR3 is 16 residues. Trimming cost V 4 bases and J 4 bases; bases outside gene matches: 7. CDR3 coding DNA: TGTGCCACCAGTGAAACCGGGACAGGGGGCAGGTACGAGCAGTACTTC. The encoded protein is CATSETGTGGRYEQYF.

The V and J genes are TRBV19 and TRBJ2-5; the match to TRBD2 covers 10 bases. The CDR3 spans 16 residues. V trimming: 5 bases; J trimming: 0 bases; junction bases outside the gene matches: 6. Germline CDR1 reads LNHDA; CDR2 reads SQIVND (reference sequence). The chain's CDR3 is CASSDGTSAYQETQYF. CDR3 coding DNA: TGTGCCAGTAGTGACGGGACTAGCGCGTACCAAGAGACCCAGTACTTC.

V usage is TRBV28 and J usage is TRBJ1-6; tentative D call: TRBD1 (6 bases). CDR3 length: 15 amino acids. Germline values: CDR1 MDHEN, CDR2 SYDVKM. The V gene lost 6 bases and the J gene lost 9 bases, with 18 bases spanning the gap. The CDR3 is CASRAPGHQISPLHF. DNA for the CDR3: TGTGCCAGCAGGGCTCCGGGACACCAAATTTCACCCCTCCACTTT.

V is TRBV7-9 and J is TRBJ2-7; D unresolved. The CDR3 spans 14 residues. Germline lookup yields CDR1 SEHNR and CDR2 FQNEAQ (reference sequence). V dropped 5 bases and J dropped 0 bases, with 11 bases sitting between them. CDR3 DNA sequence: TGTGCCAGCAGCGAATACTTGAGCTCCTACGAGCAGTACTTC. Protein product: CASSEYLSSYEQYF. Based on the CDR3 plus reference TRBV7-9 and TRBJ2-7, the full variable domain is DTGVSQNPRHKITKRGQNVTFRCDPISEHNRLYWYRQTLGQGPEFLTYFQNEAQLEKSRLLSDRFSAERPKGSFSTLEIQRTEQGDSAMYLCASSEYLSSYEQYFGPGTRLTVT.

CDR3 protein: CSVVREGETQYF. CDR3 coding DNA: TGCAGCGTTGTCCGGGAAGGGGAGACCCAGTACTTC. The chain couples TRBV29-1 to TRBJ2-5; D is possibly TRBD2 (5 bases). CDR3 length: 12 residues. Per germline, CDR1 SQVTM and CDR2 ANQGSEA. Trimming shortened V by 4 bases and J by 5 bases, and 11 bases separated the two germline ends.